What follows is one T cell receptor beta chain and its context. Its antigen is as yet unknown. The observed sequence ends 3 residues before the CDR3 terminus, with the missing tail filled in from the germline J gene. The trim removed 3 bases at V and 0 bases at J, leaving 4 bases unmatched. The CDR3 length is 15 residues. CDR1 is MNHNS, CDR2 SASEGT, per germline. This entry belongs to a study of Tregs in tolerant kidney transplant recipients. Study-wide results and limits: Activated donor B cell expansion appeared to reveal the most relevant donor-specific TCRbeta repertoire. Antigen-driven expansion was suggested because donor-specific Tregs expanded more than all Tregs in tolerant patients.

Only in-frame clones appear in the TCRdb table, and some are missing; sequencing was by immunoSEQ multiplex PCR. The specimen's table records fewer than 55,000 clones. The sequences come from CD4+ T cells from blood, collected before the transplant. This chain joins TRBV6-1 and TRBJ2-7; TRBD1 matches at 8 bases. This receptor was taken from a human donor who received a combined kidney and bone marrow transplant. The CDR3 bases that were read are TGTGCCAGCAGTGATATACAGGGGGGCTCCTACGAG. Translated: CASSDIQGGSYE. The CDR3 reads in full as CASSDIQGGSYEQYF.